This T cell receptor beta chain was identified in a study of PD-1 blockade in classical Hodgkin lymphoma. Study-level findings and limits: Diversity similar to that of newly diagnosed patients was seen at baseline in complete responders. Relapsed/refractory patients reportedly had the lowest baseline TCR diversity, below newly diagnosed patients, who were below healthy donors. CD8+ TCR diversity did not rise significantly by C4D1, unlike CD4+.

TCRdb's copy holds only in-frame clones and misses some; the assay was immunoSEQ multiplex PCR. Among around 40,000 clones listed, about three quarters were seen once. Indicated time point: cycle 4 day 1 (C4D1), after about 6 weeks of nivolumab. Each patient experienced a relapse that followed autologous stem cell transplantation, and brentuximab vedotin exposure varied. Complete response, partial response or progressive disease made up the best responses. This clone was detected only a few times. The antigen is unknown. The ends were cut back, 4 bases at V and 5 bases at J, with 15 bases in the middle. The CDR3 runs to 15 residues. The germline CDR1 and CDR2 sequences are SGHKS and YYEKEE (reference sequence).

Here the sequenced sample was peripheral blood mononuclear cells (PBMCs), taken before the fourth cycle of nivolumab. This clonotype was obtained from a human donor with classical Hodgkin lymphoma. The chain combines TRBV5-5 with TRBJ2-2; D is ambiguous. CDR3 sequence reads: CASSPAYGETGELFF. The CDR3 DNA reads as TGTGCCAGCAGCCCAGCGTACGGAGAAACCGGGGAGCTGTTTTTT.